The rows below give T cell receptor beta chains drawn from one sample of a study of T cell responses to AZD1222 COVID-19 vaccine. TCRdb's table, derived via immunoSEQ multiplex PCR, lists solely in-frame clones and lacks some. The sample lists 90,000 to 120,000 clones, 70% to 90% occurring once. The specimen comprised peripheral blood, sampled on day 0 of AZD1222 vaccination. These receptors were obtained from an adult in good health. Both conserved end residues are part of each CDR3. D genes are given only for firm matches. The size field is filled for only some rows; it gives once, few, many or a size class.

j_call clone_size d_call v_call cdr3_nt cdr3_aa
TRBJ1-5 - - TRBV11-2 TGTGCCAGCAGCCAGGGACGGGTCGGGGGCCAGCCCCAGCATTTT CASSQGRVGGQPQHF
TRBJ2-7 once TRBD1 TRBV24-1 TGTGCCACCCCCGGGACAGTCTCCTACGAGCAGTACTTC CATPGTVSYEQYF
TRBJ2-7 - - TRBV5-4 TGTGCCAGCAGCTTGGCTGCGGGAACAGTCTCCTACGAGCAGTACTTC CASSLAAGTVSYEQYF
TRBJ2-7 once - TRBV28 TGTGCCAGCAGTGGGCAGGGCAGATTGTCCTCCTACGAGCAGTACTTC CASSGQGRLSSYEQYF
TRBJ2-5 - TRBD2 TRBV27 TGTGCCAGCAGTCAAACGGAGGGACTAGCGTGGGAAGAGACCCAGTACTTC CASSQTEGLAWEETQYF
TRBJ2-3 - TRBD1 TRBV7-6 TGTGCCAGCAGCTTAGGGGGGACAGGGGGCACAGATACGCAGTATTTT CASSLGGTGGTDTQYF
TRBJ1-2 - - TRBV4-1 TGCGCCAGCAGCCAAGATCCGGGTAGGACAGAAACTAACTATGGCTACACCTTC CASSQDPGRTETNYGYTF
TRBJ2-1 - - TRBV6-2/TRBV6-3 TGTGCCAGCAGTTACCCGGCTTTCCCTTACAATGAGCAGTTCTTC CASSYPAFPYNEQFF
TRBJ1-1 - TRBD1 TRBV7-3 TGTGCCAGCAGCTTAATGCAGGGGGCCCGCACTGAAGCTTTCTTT CASSLMQGARTEAFF
TRBJ2-5 - TRBD1 TRBV7-2 TGTGCCAGCAGCTTAAATTCCGGGACAGGGGGCTTAGAGACCCAGTACTTC CASSLNSGTGGLETQYF
TRBJ2-7 - - TRBV18 TGTGCCAGCTCACCTAACTCCTACGAGCAGTACTTC CASSPNSYEQYF
TRBJ2-1 - TRBD2 TRBV27 TGTGCCAGCAGTCGGCGAAGCGGGAGCTCCTACAATGAGCAGTTCTTC CASSRRSGSSYNEQFF
TRBJ1-6 - TRBD1 TRBV27 TGTGCCAGCAGCCTCGGACAGGGAGGTAATTCACCCCTCCACTTT CASSLGQGGNSPLHF
TRBJ1-4 - - TRBV18 TGTGCCAGCTCACCACGGAGGGGAGATAATGAAAAACTGTTTTTT CASSPRRGDNEKLFF
TRBJ1-2 - - TRBV29-1 TGCAGCGCTTCCCCGGGAGCCGGGGGCTATGGCTACACCTTC CSASPGAGGYGYTF
TRBJ2-2 - - TRBV6-1 TGTGCCAGCAGTGATTACGCCGGGGAGCTGTTTTTT CASSDYAGELFF
TRBJ1-3 once - TRBV10-3 TGTGCCATCAGTGATGTAGCTACTGGAAACACCATATATTTT CAISDVATGNTIYF
TRBJ1-6 - - TRBV4-1 TGCGCCAGCAGCGTTTTTAATTCACCCCTCCACTTT CASSVFNSPLHF